Each of the 26 T cell receptor beta chains below was sequenced from the same sample in a study of control samples from healthy donors and cancer patients. Produced via immunoSEQ multiplex PCR; TCRdb's table is partial and in-frame only. Of about 220,000 clones listed, about 94% are singletons. The sequenced sample consisted of blood. Receptors originate from a man aged 50-59 years in good health.

The chain couples TRBV6-5 to TRBJ1-1, with D perhaps matching TRBD1 (6 bases). V was pared by 6 bases and J by 4 bases, with 15 bases between. The CDR3 sequence is 14 residues long. In germline, CDR1 is MNHEY, CDR2 SVGAGI. This CDR3 is CASSWGRIGTEAFF. The CDR3 DNA reads TGTGCCAGCAGCTGGGGGCGGATTGGCACTGAAGCTTTCTTT.

The gene calls are TRBV10-3 and TRBJ1-4; no clear D. CDR3 length: 12 amino acids. CDR1 and CDR2 (germline): ENHRY, SYGVKD. V was trimmed by 0 bases and J by 7 bases, leaving 3 bases between them. The CDR3 DNA follows: TGTGCCATCAGTGAGTCGACTGAAAAACTGTTTTTT. This gives the protein CAISESTEKLFF.

J is TRBJ1-1 and V is TRBV9, with a possible D match to TRBD1 (6 bases). CDR1 is SGDLS, CDR2 YYNGEE, per germline. The CDR3 has 15 amino acids. V gave up 0 bases and J gave up 4 bases, with 13 bases separating them. CDR3 loop: CASSVEGQISTEAFF. In nucleotides, the CDR3 is TGTGCCAGCAGCGTAGAGGGACAAATAAGCACTGAAGCTTTCTTT.

Here the CDR3 reads CASSENRYQETQYF. In DNA form, the CDR3 reads TGTGCCAGCAGTGAAAACAGGTATCAAGAGACCCAGTACTTC. The chain is built from TRBV6-1 and TRBJ2-5, with TRBD1 as a possible D gene (5 bases). The CDR3 runs 14 residues. The germline V gene encodes CDR1 MNHNS and CDR2 SASEGT. Trimming cost V 2 bases and J 2 bases, with 9 bases left between them.

The chain recombines TRBV5-1 with TRBJ2-1; D possibly uses TRBD1 or TRBD2 (5 bases each). V lost 3 bases and J 2 bases, leaving 12 bases between the germline ends. The CDR3 has 15 residues. Germline loops: CDR1 SGHRS, CDR2 YFSETQ. The CDR3 sequence is CASSWDGKTYNEQFF. The CDR3 DNA is TGCGCCAGCAGCTGGGACGGGAAAACCTACAATGAGCAGTTCTTC.

The chain joins TRBV7-2 to TRBJ1-4; D possibly corresponds to TRBD1 (5 bases). The V and J ends lost 0 bases and 8 bases respectively, with 7 bases between them. The CDR3 covers 13 residues. Germline V gene lookup returns CDR1 SGHTA and CDR2 FQGNSA. CDR3 in amino acids: CASSLAGTEKLFF. The CDR3 nucleotides are TGTGCCAGCAGCTTAGCGGGGACCGAAAAACTGTTTTTT.

This clone has only one observation. This chain links TRBV6-6 with TRBJ1-3; tentatively, D is TRBD1 (5 bases). Germline V gives CDR1 MNHNY, CDR2 SVGAGI (reference sequence). The length of the CDR3 is 15 residues. V lost 0 bases and J lost 7, with 13 bases in between. CDR3 residues: CASSYSMGTLNTIYF. CDR3 bases: TGTGCCAGCAGTTACTCGATGGGGACCTTGAACACCATATATTTT.

The chain employs TRBV30 and TRBJ1-4; D not certain. CDR3 size: 13 residues. CDR1 and CDR2 (germline): GTSNPN, SVGIG (reference sequence). Trimming shortened V by 1 base and J by 8 bases, and 11 bases separated the two germline ends. In nucleotides, the CDR3 is TGTGCCTGGAGTGAGGGCACCCAGGAAAAACTGTTTTTT. This sequence encodes CAWSEGTQEKLFF.

This chain links TRBV10-3 with TRBJ1-1, with 8 bases that match TRBD1. Trimming cost V 2 bases and J 5 bases; bases outside gene matches: 13. Germline V CDR1 and CDR2: ENHRY, SYGVKD. This CDR3 has 17 residues. The CDR3: CAISEPPAQGARTEAFF. The CDR3 nucleotides read TGTGCCATCAGTGAGCCCCCCGCCCAGGGGGCGAGGACTGAAGCTTTCTTT.

The chain employs TRBV7-9 and TRBJ1-5, with no clear D. CDR1 and CDR2 from the germline V gene are SEHNR and FQNEAQ (reference sequence). V was shortened by 1 base and J by 9 bases, with 13 bases between the two germline ends. The CDR3 extends over 14 amino acids. For the CDR3, the DNA is TGTGCCAGCAGCTTAGAGCGAGGCCTAGGGCCCCAGCATTTT. Its protein is CASSLERGLGPQHF.

The chain carries TRBV5-1 and TRBJ1-2; 7 bases line up with TRBD1. The V and J ends lost 3 bases and 9 bases, in that order; junction bases with no gene match: 5. The germline V gene has CDR1 SGHRS and CDR2 YFSETQ. This CDR3 comprises 12 residues. The CDR3 DNA is TGCGCCAGCAGCTCCTCAGGGGGGAGCTACACCTTC. Its translation is CASSSSGGSYTF.

The chain couples TRBV19 to TRBJ1-1; D is unresolved. This CDR3 has 15 amino acids. V lost 3 bases and J lost 1, with 12 bases in between. Germline loops: CDR1 LNHDA, CDR2 SQIVND (reference sequence). CDR3 sequence (DNA): TGTGCCAGTAGTATGGATCACCTTAGGAACACTGAAGCTTTCTTT. This translates into CASSMDHLRNTEAFF. Supplemented by reference TRBV19 and TRBJ1-1, the full variable domain reads DGGITQSPKYLFRKEGQNVTLSCEQNLNHDAMYWYRQDPGQGLRLIYYSQIVNDFQKGDIAEGYSVSREKKESFPLTVTSAQKNPTAFYLCASSMDHLRNTEAFFGQGTRLTVV.

This chain links TRBV11-2 with TRBJ1-2, with a tentative D call TRBD1 (5 bases). V was cut by 4 bases and J by 8 bases, with 20 bases left in between. The CDR3 covers 15 residues. Germline V gives CDR1 SGHAT, CDR2 FQNNGV. The CDR3 sequence is CASSSQESGPKGYTF. CDR3 bases: TGTGCCAGCAGCTCCCAAGAATCGGGGCCGAAAGGCTACACCTTC.

The J gene is TRBJ1-2, the V gene TRBV19; possibly TRBD1 for D (5 bases). This CDR3 has 15 residues. Germline lookup yields CDR1 LNHDA and CDR2 SQIVND (reference sequence). Trimming shortened V by 6 bases and J by 0 bases, and 14 bases separated the two germline ends. This chain's CDR3 is CASRVWDPANYGYTF. The DNA for the CDR3 is TGTGCCAGTAGGGTTTGGGACCCAGCTAACTATGGCTACACCTTC. Full variable domain (missing parts from reference TRBV19 and TRBJ1-2): DGGITQSPKYLFRKEGQNVTLSCEQNLNHDAMYWYRQDPGQGLRLIYYSQIVNDFQKGDIAEGYSVSREKKESFPLTVTSAQKNPTAFYLCASRVWDPANYGYTFGSGTRLTVV.

The J gene is TRBJ1-1, the V gene TRBV21-1. TRBV21-1 is noted as a pseudogene. This CDR3 has 15 residues. CDR3 sequence: CASSKGFPKNTEAFF. The CDR3 DNA reads as TGTGCCAGCAGCAAAGGTTTCCCGAAGAACACTGAAGCTTTCTTT.

The chain uses TRBV9 and TRBJ1-2; 7 bases map to TRBD1. CDR3 size: 15 residues. Trimming took 3 bases from V and 2 from J; bases not matched to a gene: 7. CDR1 is SGDLS and CDR2 is YYNGEE in the germline V gene. DNA for the CDR3: TGTGCCAGCAGCGGCCGGGACAGAAGCAACTATGGCTACACCTTC. Translated, it gives CASSGRDRSNYGYTF. Variable domain in full (rest from reference TRBV9 and TRBJ1-2): DSGVTQTPKHLITATGQRVTLRCSPRSGDLSVYWYQQSLDQGLQFLIQYYNGEERAKGNILERFSAQQFPDLHSELNLSSLELGDSALYFCASSGRDRSNYGYTFGSGTRLTVV.

This sequence joins TRBV2 and TRBJ2-3, with 12 positions matching TRBD2. The CDR3 contains 16 residues. Trimming cost V 6 bases and J 6 bases; bases outside gene matches: 10. Germline V lookup: CDR1 SNHLY, CDR2 FYNNEI. The CDR3 DNA sequence: TGTGCCAGCAGGGTTCTAGCGGGGGGGCCGCGGGATACGCAGTATTTT. Translated: CASRVLAGGPRDTQYF.

This clone was observed a handful of times. This chain links TRBV19 with TRBJ2-4; 7 nucleotides line up with TRBD1. CDR3 size: 15 residues. The germline V gene encodes CDR1 LNHDA and CDR2 SQIVND (reference sequence). The J segment lost 4 bases and the V segment lost 1 base, leaving 4 bases of the junction unmatched. The CDR3: CASSIVGQSKNIQYF. CDR3 nucleotide sequence: TGTGCCAGTAGTATAGTGGGACAGTCTAAAAACATTCAGTACTTC.

The rearrangement uses TRBV5-1 and TRBJ1-2, with a tentative D call TRBD1 (5 bases). The CDR3 is 14 residues long. The V and J ends lost 2 bases and 3 bases respectively, with 11 bases between them. The germline CDR1 and CDR2 sequences are SGHRS and YFSETQ. CDR3 DNA sequence: TGCGCCAGCAGCTTCGGGGGATCCGACTATGGCTACACCTTC. Translated: CASSFGGSDYGYTF.

The chain links TRBV10-1 to TRBJ2-3; D may be TRBD1 or TRBD2 (7 bases each). Germline CDR1 and CDR2: WNHNN and SYGVQD (reference sequence). V shed 3 bases and J shed 5 bases, with 12 bases lying between them. The CDR3 loop spans 14 amino acids. The CDR3 DNA reads as TGCGCCAGCAGTGACGACAGGGAGGGAGATACGCAGTATTTT. Translation: CASSDDREGDTQYF.

V usage is TRBV7-9 and J usage is TRBJ1-5, with 9 nucleotides matching TRBD1. The CDR3 contains 15 residues. V lost 3 bases and J lost 4; bases outside the gene matches: 4. The germline V gene has CDR1 SEHNR and CDR2 FQNEAQ (reference sequence). The DNA for the CDR3 is TGTGCCAGCAGCTTGGGCGGGACAGGGAATCAGCCCCAGCATTTT. It codes for CASSLGGTGNQPQHF.

The chain couples TRBV19 to TRBJ2-7; 9 positions match TRBD1. Germline assignment: CDR1 LNHDA and CDR2 SQIVND (reference sequence). V lost 6 bases and J lost 6; bases outside the gene matches: 15. The CDR3 has 16 amino acids. The CDR3 coding sequence is TGTGCCAGTAGCCCCAGATGGGGACAGGGCCTGATCGAGCAGTACGTC. This encodes CASSPRWGQGLIEQYV.

V usage is TRBV15 and J usage is TRBJ2-1; TRBD2 matches at 11 bases. The CDR3 sequence is 16 residues long. Germline CDR1 and CDR2: LNHNV and YYDKDF (reference sequence). The J segment lost 4 bases and the V segment lost 5 bases, leaving 7 bases of the junction unmatched. The CDR3 coding sequence is TGTGCCACCAGCCGTAGCGGGGGGGCCGTTTACAATGAGCAGTTCTTC. Its translation is CATSRSGGAVYNEQFF.

The V gene is TRBV3-1 (or the pseudogene TRBV3-2), the J gene TRBJ2-7; TRBD1 is a possible D gene (6 bases). V was pared by 4 bases and J by 0 bases, with 10 bases between. The CDR3 loop spans 14 amino acids. CDR1 and CDR2 from the germline V gene are LGHDT and YNNKEL (reference sequence). The CDR3 spells CASSLTGSSYEQYF. In nucleotides, the CDR3 is TGTGCCAGCAGCCTTACAGGGAGCTCCTACGAGCAGTACTTC.

In regard to this clone: This sample also contains other DNA sequences that code for the same CDR3. The rearrangement links TRBV28 to TRBJ2-7; D remains ambiguous. Trimming stripped 2 bases from V and 3 bases from J, with 5 bases between. Looked up from germline, CDR1 is MDHEN and CDR2 is SYDVKM. The CDR3 runs 12 residues. As DNA, the CDR3 is TGTGCCAGCAGTTTAGCAGGCTACGAGCAGTACTTC. Protein: CASSLAGYEQYF.

The count of this clone is one. CDR3 nucleotides: TGTGCCAGCAGTAGGATTGCCTCCCCCACTGAAGCTTTCTTT. This encodes CASSRIASPTEAFF. The chain links TRBV28 to TRBJ1-1, with D unresolved. V was clipped by 5 bases and J by 4 bases, with 14 bases between them. There are 14 residues in the CDR3. In germline, CDR1 is MDHEN, CDR2 SYDVKM.